The 7 T cell receptor beta chains below all came from one sample that was sequenced in a study of Tregs in tolerant kidney transplant recipients. Using immunoSEQ multiplex PCR, the repertoire was profiled, and TCRdb retains in-frame clones only, with some absent. The data show more than 75,000 clones, 80% to 95% seen once. Sequences were derived from CD4+ T cells from blood, sampled before the transplant. These receptors originate from a human donor who received a combined kidney and bone marrow transplant.

The rearrangement uses TRBV7-3 and TRBJ2-5; 8 bases are shared with TRBD2. The CDR3 totals 15 residues. V lost 1 base, J lost 4 bases, and 5 bases stayed unmatched. Germline V gene data show CDR1 as SGHTA and CDR2 as FQGTGA. In nucleotides, the CDR3 is TGTGCCAGCAGCTTAATGGGACTAGTCGCAGAGACCCAGTACTTC. Amino acids: CASSLMGLVAETQYF.

The chain recombines TRBV5-1 with TRBJ2-1, with 16 bases aligning to TRBD2. Looked up from germline, CDR1 is SGHRS and CDR2 is YFSETQ. V lost 4 bases, J lost 6 bases, and 13 bases stayed unmatched. CDR3 length: 19 residues. The CDR3 DNA is TGCGCCAGCAGCCGAGGGACTAGCGGGGGGGCGTGGCGATTCAATGAGCAGTTCTTC. Translating it yields CASSRGTSGGAWRFNEQFF.

The sample holds one count of this clone. The chain joins TRBV5-1 to TRBJ2-3; 8 bases fit TRBD2. The V and J ends lost 4 bases and 2 bases, in that order; junction bases with no gene match: 6. Germline CDR1 and CDR2: SGHRS and YFSETQ. This CDR3 is built from 15 residues. CDR3 sequence: CASSRPGGTTDTQYF. DNA for the CDR3: TGCGCCAGCAGCCGACCGGGGGGGACCACAGATACGCAGTATTTT. The full variable domain, rest sourced from reference TRBV5-1 and TRBJ2-3, is KAGVTQTPRYLIKTRGQQVTLSCSPISGHRSVSWYQQTPGQGLQFLFEYFSETQRNKGNFPGRFSGRQFSNSRSEMNVSTLELGDSALYLCASSRPGGTTDTQYFGPGTRLTVL.

This chain uses TRBV7-2 with TRBJ2-7; 8 bases match TRBD2. CDR1 is SGHTA, CDR2 FQGNSA, per germline. The V segment lost 5 bases and the J segment 6 bases; nucleotides outside the gene matches: 9. The CDR3 is made up of 14 amino acids. The CDR3 region has the DNA TGTGCCAGCAGCCTATATGGAGCGGGAGTCGAGCAGTACTTC. Amino acids: CASSLYGAGVEQYF.

This chain's CDR3 is CASSLLISGGLDTQYF. In DNA, the CDR3 is TGTGCCAGCAGTTTACTTATTAGCGGGGGGTTAGATACGCAGTATTTT. The V call is TRBV27, the J call TRBJ2-3; 10 bases are a match to TRBD2. CDR3 length: 16 amino acids. Germline CDR1 is MNHEY and CDR2 is SMNVEV (reference sequence). V trimming: 2 bases; J trimming: 5 bases; junction bases outside the gene matches: 7.

V gene TRBV9 combines with J gene TRBJ1-5; D is undetermined. The V gene lost 3 bases and the J gene lost 4 bases, with 11 bases spanning the gap. Germline lookup yields CDR1 SGDLS and CDR2 YYNGEE. The CDR3 has 14 amino acids. The CDR3 nucleotides read TGTGCCAGCAGCGCCGAACCGACAAATCAGCCCCAGCATTTT. Protein product: CASSAEPTNQPQHF.

Written as DNA, the CDR3 is TGTGCCAGCAGGGAAGTCGGGGGGGTGGGCTACGAGCAGTACTTC. This translates into CASREVGGVGYEQYF. V usage is TRBV25-1 and J usage is TRBJ2-7; 8 nucleotides line up with TRBD2. Germline lookup yields CDR1 MGHDK and CDR2 SYGVNS. The V gene end was trimmed by 6 bases and the J gene end by 3 bases; junction bases not matched to a gene: 10. The CDR3 covers 15 residues.